Listed below are T cell receptor beta chains from one sample, sequenced in a study of blood T cell repertoires in COVID-19. The repertoire was sequenced with immunoSEQ multiplex PCR; TCRdb's copy has only in-frame clones and lacks some. The sample lists just over 250,000 clones; about 87% were seen once. Sequences were obtained from peripheral blood. The receptors stem from a woman between 50 and 59 years old with acute or convalescent COVID-19. The CDR3 runs from the conserved cysteine through the conserved F or W. The D gene is left open where the match is weak. The listing skips clone size in some rows; elsewhere it reads once, few, many or a size class.

abundance,d_gene,v_gene,j_gene,CDR3aa,CDR3nt
NA,NA,TRBV10-3,TRBJ1-6,CAISEDQNSPLHF,TGTGCCATCAGTGAGGATCAGAATTCACCCCTCCACTTT
NA,NA,TRBV5-1,TRBJ1-1,CASSQDGGQLLAFF,TGCGCCAGCAGCCAGGACGGGGGGCAATTGTTAGCTTTCTTT
NA,NA,TRBV4-1,TRBJ2-1,CASSQVSFGFARGNEQFF,TGCGCCAGCAGCCAAGTCTCTTTTGGTTTCGCCCGGGGGAATGAGCAGTTCTTC
NA,NA,TRBV27,TRBJ2-2,CASSWGLHTGELFF,TGTGCCAGCAGTTGGGGCCTCCACACCGGGGAGCTGTTTTTT
NA,TRBD2,TRBV5-3,TRBJ2-3,CARSLNSGRRSDTQYF,TGTGCCAGAAGCTTGAATAGCGGGAGGAGGTCAGATACGCAGTATTTT
NA,TRBD2,TRBV27,TRBJ2-7,CASSFEGREYEQYF,TGTGCCAGCAGTTTCGAAGGGCGGGAGTACGAGCAGTACTTC
NA,NA,TRBV12-2,TRBJ1-1,CASRLDGVNTEAFF,TGTGCAAGTCGCTTAGATGGAGTTAACACTGAAGCTTTCTTT
NA,NA,TRBV6-6,TRBJ1-2,CASTTWTVYGYTF,TGTGCCAGCACGACGTGGACAGTTTATGGCTACACCTTC
NA,TRBD1,TRBV28,TRBJ2-3,CASSSRTGGADTQYF,TGTGCCAGCAGTTCCCGGACAGGGGGAGCAGATACGCAGTATTTT
NA,TRBD1,TRBV24-1,TRBJ1-5,CATSDRTGANQPQHF,TGTGCCACCAGTGATCGGACAGGGGCAAATCAGCCCCAGCATTTT
NA,TRBD1,TRBV27,TRBJ1-4,CASSLRQGREKLFF,TGTGCCAGCAGTCTAAGACAGGGTAGAGAAAAACTGTTTTTT
NA,TRBD1,TRBV28,TRBJ1-2,CASSGAAGGHGYTF,TGTGCCAGCAGTGGGGCCGCAGGGGGCCATGGCTACACCTTC
NA,NA,TRBV7-2,TRBJ1-1,CASSLGEGFKSFF,TGTGCCAGCAGCTTAGGGGAGGGGTTTAAGTCTTTCTTT
NA,TRBD1,TRBV3-1/TRBV3-2,TRBJ1-2,CASSLTDRVDYGYTF,TGTGCCAGCAGCCTAACAGACAGGGTTGACTATGGCTACACCTTC
NA,TRBD1,TRBV5-5,TRBJ1-6,CASSPGQNLYSPLHF,TGTGCCAGCAGCCCGGGACAGAATTTGTATTCACCCCTCCACTTT
NA,TRBD1,TRBV6-6,TRBJ2-6,CASSPRTGGSGANVLTF,TGTGCCAGCAGTCCCCGGACAGGAGGCTCTGGGGCCAACGTCCTGACTTTC
NA,NA,TRBV27,TRBJ2-3,CASPYRSSTDTQYF,TGTGCCAGTCCCTACCGGTCCAGCACAGATACGCAGTATTTT
NA,NA,TRBV6-1,TRBJ1-2,CASSEIMGGALGYTF,TGTGCCAGCAGTGAAATTATGGGGGGAGCCTTGGGCTACACCTTC
NA,TRBD1,TRBV15,TRBJ1-2,CATSIDRGYGYTF,TGTGCCACCAGCATCGACAGGGGCTATGGCTACACCTTC
once,NA,TRBV9,TRBJ1-3,CASSVVERGPNTIYF,TGTGCCAGCAGCGTAGTTGAGAGAGGTCCAAACACCATATATTTT
NA,NA,TRBV27,TRBJ2-5,CASSWRIGSSAQYF,TGTGCCAGCAGTTGGCGGATTGGGTCATCGGCCCAGTACTTC
NA,TRBD2,TRBV27,TRBJ2-4,CASSSPSGKGDIQYF,TGTGCCAGCAGTTCTCCTAGCGGAAAAGGGGACATTCAGTACTTC
NA,NA,TRBV5-1,TRBJ2-7,CASSWGLTYEQYF,TGCGCCAGCAGCTGGGGACTGACCTACGAGCAGTACTTC
NA,NA,TRBV27,TRBJ2-1,CASGARPNEQFF,TGTGCCAGCGGAGCTAGACCCAATGAGCAGTTCTTC
NA,TRBD1,TRBV4-1,TRBJ2-1,CASSYLGTGYNEQFF,TGCGCCAGCAGCTACCTTGGGACAGGGTACAATGAGCAGTTCTTC
NA,NA,TRBV21-1,TRBJ1-5,CASSKVRQERSNQPQHF,TGTGCCAGCAGCAAAGTCCGACAGGAGCGAAGCAATCAGCCCCAGCATTTT
NA,TRBD1,TRBV4-2,TRBJ1-5,CASSQGQGGVQPQHF,TGTGCCAGCAGCCAGGGACAGGGGGGCGTTCAGCCCCAGCATTTT
NA,TRBD2,TRBV9,TRBJ2-5,CASTRTSGSNSQYF,TGTGCCAGCACAAGGACTAGCGGGAGTAACTCCCAGTACTTC
NA,TRBD2,TRBV18,TRBJ2-1,CASSPGLARLYNEQFF,TGTGCCAGCTCACCGGGACTAGCCCGCCTCTACAATGAGCAGTTCTTC
NA,NA,TRBV2,TRBJ2-4,CASSDEGMYIQYF,TGTGCCAGCAGTGATGAGGGAATGTACATTCAGTACTTC